This T cell receptor beta chain appears in the sequencing data of a study of T-cell reconstitution after alpha-beta-depleted transplantation in children. Study conclusions and caveats: When one year had passed after transplant, most T-cell counts and diversity came from newly produced T cells. High day-60 TCRbeta diversity in some patients came from surviving recipient T cells and thymic progenitors. Alpha-beta T cells about two months after transplant reportedly derived from several hundred expanded graft clones.

This sample's TCRbeta library carried unique molecular identifier barcodes. Each CDR3 protein is one row after TCRdb ran MiXCR on the PCR reads. The data show more than 300,000 distinct CDR3 sequences, 15% to 20% seen once. This clonotype occurred a few times. Its target is not known. The trim removed 3 bases at V and 1 base at J, leaving 7 bases unmatched. The germline CDR1 and CDR2 sequences are LGHNA and YNFKEQ. The CDR3 totals 17 residues. Sample: PBMCs, mostly from graft donor cells, taken 360 days after TCRalphabeta/CD19-depleted stem cell transplant. This TCR derives from a male patient between 2 and 10 years old who had a stem cell transplant for acute lymphoblastic leukemia, so the T cells may come from the graft donor. The V call is TRBV4-2, the J call TRBJ2-3; 10 bases agree with TRBD2. CDR3 in DNA: TGTGCCAGCAGCCAGTTGCTCGGGACTAGCGGCACAGATACGCAGTATTTT. Translation: CASSQLLGTSGTDTQYF.